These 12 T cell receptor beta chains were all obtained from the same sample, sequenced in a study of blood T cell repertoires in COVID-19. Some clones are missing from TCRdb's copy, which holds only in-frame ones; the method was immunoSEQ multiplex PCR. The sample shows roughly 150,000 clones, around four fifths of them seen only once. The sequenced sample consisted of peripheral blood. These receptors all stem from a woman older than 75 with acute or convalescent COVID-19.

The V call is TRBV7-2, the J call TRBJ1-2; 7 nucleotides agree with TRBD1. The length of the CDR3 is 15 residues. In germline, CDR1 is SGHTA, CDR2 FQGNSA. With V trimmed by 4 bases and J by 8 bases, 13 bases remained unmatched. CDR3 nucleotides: TGTGCCAGCAGCTCTAACGGGCGACAGGGCTACGGCTACACCTTC. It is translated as CASSSNGRQGYGYTF.

The CDR3 DNA reads TGTGCCAGCAGTAGGGAAGCGGGGTGGGAAGATACGCAGTATTTT. Translation: CASSREAGWEDTQYF. V usage is TRBV6-6 and J usage is TRBJ2-3, with 7 bases fitting TRBD2. Losses at the gene ends were 5 bases for V and 5 bases for J; bases not matched to a gene: 10. This CDR3 has 15 amino acids. The germline V gene encodes CDR1 MNHNY and CDR2 SVGAGI (reference sequence).

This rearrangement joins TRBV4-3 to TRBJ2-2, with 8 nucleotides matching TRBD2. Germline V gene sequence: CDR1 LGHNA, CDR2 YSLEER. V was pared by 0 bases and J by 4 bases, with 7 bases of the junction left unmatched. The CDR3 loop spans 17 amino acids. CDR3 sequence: CASSQDPAGVITGELFF. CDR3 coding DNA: TGCGCCAGCAGCCAAGATCCAGCGGGAGTTATCACCGGGGAGCTGTTTTTT.

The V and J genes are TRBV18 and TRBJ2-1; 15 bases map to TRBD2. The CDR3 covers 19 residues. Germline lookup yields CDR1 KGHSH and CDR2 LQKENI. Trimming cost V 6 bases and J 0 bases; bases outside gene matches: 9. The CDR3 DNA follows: TGTGCCAGCTCTCAAAAGGGACTAGCGGGAGGATCCTCCTACAATGAGCAGTTCTTC. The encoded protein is CASSQKGLAGGSSYNEQFF.

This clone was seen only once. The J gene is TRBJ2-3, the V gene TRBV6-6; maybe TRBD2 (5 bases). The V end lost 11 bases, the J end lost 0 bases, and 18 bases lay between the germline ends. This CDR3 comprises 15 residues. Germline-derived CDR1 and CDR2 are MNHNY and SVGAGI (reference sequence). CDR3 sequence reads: CAAGNGYPSTDTQYF. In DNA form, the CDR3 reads TGTGCCGCGGGTAATGGCTACCCTAGCACAGATACGCAGTATTTT.

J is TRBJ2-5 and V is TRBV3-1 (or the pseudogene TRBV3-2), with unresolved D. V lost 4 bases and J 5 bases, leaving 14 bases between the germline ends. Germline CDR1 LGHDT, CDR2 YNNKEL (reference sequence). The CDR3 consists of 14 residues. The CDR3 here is CASSPSRVAETQYF. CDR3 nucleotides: TGTGCCAGCAGCCCCTCCCGGGTTGCGGAGACCCAGTACTTC.

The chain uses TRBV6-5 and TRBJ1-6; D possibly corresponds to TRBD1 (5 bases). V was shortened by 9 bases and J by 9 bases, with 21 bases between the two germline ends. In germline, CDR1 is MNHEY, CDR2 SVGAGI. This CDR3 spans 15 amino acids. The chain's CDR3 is CASQPSGRGSSPLHF. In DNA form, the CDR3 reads TGTGCCAGTCAACCATCCGGGAGGGGTAGTTCACCCCTCCACTTT.

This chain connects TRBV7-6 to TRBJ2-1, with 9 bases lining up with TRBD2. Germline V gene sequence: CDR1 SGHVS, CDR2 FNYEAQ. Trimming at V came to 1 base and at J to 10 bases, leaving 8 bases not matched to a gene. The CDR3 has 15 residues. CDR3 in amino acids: CASSLGSGSGGEQFF. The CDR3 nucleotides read TGTGCCAGCAGCTTAGGTAGCGGGAGCGGAGGAGAGCAGTTCTTC.

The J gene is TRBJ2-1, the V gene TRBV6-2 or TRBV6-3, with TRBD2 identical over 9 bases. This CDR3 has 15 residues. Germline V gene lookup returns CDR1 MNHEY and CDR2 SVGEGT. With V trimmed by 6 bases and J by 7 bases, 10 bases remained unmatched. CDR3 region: CASSSIAGVGNEQFF. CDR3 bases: TGTGCCAGCAGCTCAATAGCGGGGGTGGGGAATGAGCAGTTCTTC.

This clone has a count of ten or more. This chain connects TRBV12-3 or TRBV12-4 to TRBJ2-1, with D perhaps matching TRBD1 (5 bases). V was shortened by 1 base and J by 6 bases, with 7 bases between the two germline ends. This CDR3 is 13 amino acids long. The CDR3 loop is CASSLGRVNEQFF. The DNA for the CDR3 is TGTGCCAGCAGTTTAGGCAGGGTCAATGAGCAGTTCTTC.

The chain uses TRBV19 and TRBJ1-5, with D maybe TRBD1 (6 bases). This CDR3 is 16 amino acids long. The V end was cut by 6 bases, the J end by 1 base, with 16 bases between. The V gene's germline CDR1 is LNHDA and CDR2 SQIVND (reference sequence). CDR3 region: CASSTTGGRSNQPQHF. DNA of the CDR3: TGTGCCAGTAGCACGACGGGGGGCCGGAGCAATCAGCCCCAGCATTTT.

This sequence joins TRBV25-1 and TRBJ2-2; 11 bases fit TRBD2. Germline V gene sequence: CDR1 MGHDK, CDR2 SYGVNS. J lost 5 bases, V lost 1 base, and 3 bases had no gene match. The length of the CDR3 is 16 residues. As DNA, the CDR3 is TGTGCCAGCAGTGAATCGCGACTAGCGGGAACCGGGGAGCTGTTTTTT. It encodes CASSESRLAGTGELFF.